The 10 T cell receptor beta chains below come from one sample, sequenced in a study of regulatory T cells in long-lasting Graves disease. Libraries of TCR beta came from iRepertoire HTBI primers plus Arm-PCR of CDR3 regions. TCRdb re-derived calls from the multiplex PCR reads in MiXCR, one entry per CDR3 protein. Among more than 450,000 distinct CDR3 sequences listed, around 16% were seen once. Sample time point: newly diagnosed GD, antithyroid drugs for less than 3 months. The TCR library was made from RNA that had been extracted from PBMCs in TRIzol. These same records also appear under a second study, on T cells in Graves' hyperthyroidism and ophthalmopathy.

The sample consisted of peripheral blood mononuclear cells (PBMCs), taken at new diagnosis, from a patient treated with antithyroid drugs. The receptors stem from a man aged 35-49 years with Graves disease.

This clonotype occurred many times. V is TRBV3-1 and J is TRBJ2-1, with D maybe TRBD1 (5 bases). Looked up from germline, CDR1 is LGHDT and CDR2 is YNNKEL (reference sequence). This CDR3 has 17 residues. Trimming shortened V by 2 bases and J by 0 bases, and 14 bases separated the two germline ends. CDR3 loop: CASSQKIDSYSYNEQFF. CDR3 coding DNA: TGTGCCAGCAGCCAAAAAATCGACAGCTACTCCTACAATGAGCAGTTCTTC.

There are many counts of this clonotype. The CDR3 bases are TGTGCCAGCACCTATTACGGCGGCGGGAGTGGGACCGGGGAGCTGTTTTTT. This sequence encodes CASTYYGGGSGTGELFF. V is TRBV12-3 or TRBV12-4 and J is TRBJ2-2, with 7 bases fitting TRBD2. Trimming at V came to 7 bases and at J to 5 bases, leaving 16 bases not matched to a gene. This CDR3 spans 17 amino acids.

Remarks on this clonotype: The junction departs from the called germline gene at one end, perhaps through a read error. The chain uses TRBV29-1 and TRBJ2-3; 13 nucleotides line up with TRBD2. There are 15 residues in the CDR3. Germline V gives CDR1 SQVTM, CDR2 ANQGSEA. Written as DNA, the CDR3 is TGCAGCGTTCGGACTAGCGGGAGAGGTGGAGATATGCAGTATTTT. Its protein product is CSVRTSGRGGDMQYF.

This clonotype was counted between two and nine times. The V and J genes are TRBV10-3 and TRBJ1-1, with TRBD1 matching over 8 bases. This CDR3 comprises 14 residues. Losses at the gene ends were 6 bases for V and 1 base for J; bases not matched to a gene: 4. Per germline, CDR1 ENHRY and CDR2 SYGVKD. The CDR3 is CAIRAGTGNTEAFF. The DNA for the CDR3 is TGTGCCATCAGGGCCGGGACAGGGAACACTGAAGCTTTCTTT.

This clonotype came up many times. CDR3 nucleotide sequence: TGTGCCTGGAGTGTAGTCTTCGGGCAAGGCGAGCAGTACTTC. This encodes CAWSVVFGQGEQYF. V and J are TRBV30 and TRBJ2-7; no definite D call. CDR3 size: 14 residues. CDR1 is GTSNPN, CDR2 SVGIG, per germline (reference sequence). V was pared by 0 bases and J by 6 bases, with 15 bases between.

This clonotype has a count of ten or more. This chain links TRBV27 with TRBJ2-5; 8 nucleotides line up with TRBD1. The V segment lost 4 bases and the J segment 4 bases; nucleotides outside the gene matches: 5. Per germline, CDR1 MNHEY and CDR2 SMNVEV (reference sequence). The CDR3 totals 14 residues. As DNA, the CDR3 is TGTGCCAGCAGTTCCAGGGGGCGCGGAGAGACCCAGTACTTC. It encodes CASSSRGRGETQYF.

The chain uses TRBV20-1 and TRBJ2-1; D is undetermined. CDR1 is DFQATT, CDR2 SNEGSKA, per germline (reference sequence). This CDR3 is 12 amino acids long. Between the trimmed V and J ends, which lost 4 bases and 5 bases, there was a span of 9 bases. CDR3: CSATWLHNEQFF. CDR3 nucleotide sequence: TGCAGTGCTACCTGGCTCCACAATGAGCAGTTCTTC.

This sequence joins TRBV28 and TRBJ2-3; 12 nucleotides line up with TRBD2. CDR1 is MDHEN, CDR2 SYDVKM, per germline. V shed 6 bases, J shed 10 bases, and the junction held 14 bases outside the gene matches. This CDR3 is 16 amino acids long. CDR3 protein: CASRHRPSGRVYAQYF. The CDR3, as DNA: TGTGCCAGCAGACACCGACCTAGCGGGAGGGTCTATGCGCAGTATTTT.

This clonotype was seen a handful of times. This chain's CDR3 is CASSQDLSGSSYEQYF. Here the CDR3 DNA reads TGTGCCAGCAGCCAAGATCTAAGCGGGAGCTCCTACGAGCAGTACTTC. This chain uses TRBV3-1 with TRBJ2-7; 8 positions match TRBD2. Germline CDR1 and CDR2: LGHDT and YNNKEL (reference sequence). The CDR3 length is 16 residues. The ends lost 0 bases at V and 0 bases at J; junction bases unmatched: 4.

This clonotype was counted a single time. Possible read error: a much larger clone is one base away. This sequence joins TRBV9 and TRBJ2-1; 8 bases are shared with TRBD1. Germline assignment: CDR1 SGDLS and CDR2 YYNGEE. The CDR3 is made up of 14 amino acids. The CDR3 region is CASSSDRVRNERFF. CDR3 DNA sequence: TGTGCCAGCAGCTCGGACAGGGTACGGAATGAGCGGTTCTTC.